The 5 T cell receptor beta chains presented below share a single source sample, sequenced in a study of tumor-infiltrating lymphocytes in primary liver carcinoma. Synthesis of TCR beta cDNA was carried out from 500 ng total RNA with a constant-region primer. For TCR beta, libraries were produced by three nested multiplex PCR rounds using slightly modified ARM-PCR. For around 9 cycles apiece, the opening two PCR rounds ran with TRBV1-TRBV30 forward primers and a C-beta reverse primer. MiXCR was run by TCRdb on the multiplex PCR reads, yielding one entry per CDR3 protein. This table holds approximately 330,000 distinct CDR3 sequences, less than 65% found once. The researchers obtained blood RNA from unsorted whole blood and also extracted germline DNA. The sample was peripheral blood. All receptors come from a man aged 35 to 55 with primary liver carcinoma and hepatitis B virus infection.

This clonotype is a singleton in its sample. A much larger clone lies one base from this, so it may be a read error. The chain is built from TRBV6-6 and TRBJ2-2, with D perhaps TRBD1 (5 bases). This CDR3 spans 15 amino acids. In germline, CDR1 is MNHNY, CDR2 SVGAGI (reference sequence). CDR3 DNA: TGTGCCAGCAGCCCTACAGGCGCGAACATCGGGGAGCTGTTTTTT. Translating gives CASSPTGANIGELFF.

In its sample, this clonotype was seen many times. The chain joins TRBV6-2 or TRBV6-3 to TRBJ2-2; 7 bases are a match to TRBD2. The J segment lost 5 bases and the V segment lost 4 bases, leaving 7 bases of the junction unmatched. Germline V gene sequence: CDR1 MNHEY, CDR2 SVGEGT. The CDR3 totals 15 residues. Here the CDR3 reads CASSLRRESTGELFF. CDR3 DNA: TGTGCCAGCAGTTTGCGGCGGGAGTCGACCGGGGAGCTGTTTTTT.

Note on this clonotype: With a much larger clone just one base away, this may be a read error. V and J are TRBV12-3 or TRBV12-4 and TRBJ2-1; 7 positions match TRBD1. The V segment lost 5 bases and the J segment 3 bases; nucleotides outside the gene matches: 7. This CDR3 has 15 residues. CDR3 sequence: CASSRNGTVYNEQFF. CDR3 nucleotide sequence: TGTGCCAGCAGTCGTAACGGGACAGTCTACAATGAGCAGTTCTTC.

J is TRBJ2-2 and V is TRBV7-8; tentative D call: TRBD2 (6 bases). Germline CDR1 is SGHVS and CDR2 is FQNEAQ. This CDR3 region has 17 residues. The V end lost 2 bases, the J end lost 3 bases, and 16 bases lay between the germline ends. The chain's CDR3 is CASSLSIGSRHTGELFF. The CDR3 DNA reads TGTGCCAGCAGCTTATCTATCGGGAGTCGGCACACCGGGGAGCTGTTTTTT.

On this clonotype itself: One end of the junction fails to match germline, which may point to a read error. V is TRBV11-2 and J is TRBJ1-1; D unresolved. The germline CDR1 and CDR2 sequences are SGHAT and FQNNGV. CDR3 size: 13 residues. Here the CDR3 reads CASNYSENTEALF. CDR3 sequence (DNA): TGTGCCAGCAATTATTCCGAGAACACTGAAGCTCTCTTT.